These T cell receptor beta chains were read from a single sample in a study of CD8 T cells in Susac syndrome. From the immunoSEQ multiplex PCR reads, TCRdb called clonotypes with MiXCR, one entry per CDR3 protein. The sample records some 400,000 distinct CDR3 sequences, around 85% being singletons. Sequencing was carried out using CD8+ T cells from PBMCs. These receptors all come from a human donor with multiple sclerosis. CDR3s include the opening cysteine and the closing phenylalanine or tryptophan. The D gene is left open where the match is weak.

J | V | D | length | DNA | CDR3
TRBJ2-7 | TRBV7-8 | TRBD2 | 16 | TGTGCCAGCAGCGACCTGCAGCGGGAGGGCCTCTACGAGCAGTACTTC | CASSDLQREGLYEQYF
TRBJ1-1 | TRBV12-3/TRBV12-4 | NA | 15 | TGTGCCAGCAGTTTAATCTTCCGAATCCGTACTGAAGCTTTCTTT | CASSLIFRIRTEAFF
TRBJ2-7 | TRBV5-6 | NA | 14 | TGTGCCAGCAGCTTGTACGACAGCCACCACGAGCAGTACTTC | CASSLYDSHHEQYF
TRBJ1-2 | TRBV7-9 | TRBD1 | 13 | TGTGCCAGCAGCGGCCGGGACAGCTATGGCTACACCTTC | CASSGRDSYGYTF
TRBJ2-7 | TRBV28 | TRBD2 | 17 | TGTGCCAGCAGGAGGGTCCGGACTAGCGGGAGCTCCTACGAGCAGTACTTC | CASRRVRTSGSSYEQYF
TRBJ2-5 | TRBV5-1 | NA | 15 | TGCGCCAGCAGCTTCGCGGCAGGGGATCAAGAGACCCAGTACTTC | CASSFAAGDQETQYF
TRBJ1-2 | TRBV29-1 | NA | 13 | TGCAGCGTTGAAGTTGCCGCGGACTATGGCTACACCTTC | CSVEVAADYGYTF
TRBJ1-1 | TRBV18 | NA | 13 | TGTGCCAGCTCACCCTACAAGAACACTGAAGCTTTCTTT | CASSPYKNTEAFF
TRBJ2-3 | TRBV5-4 | NA | 17 | TGTGCCAGCAGCTCGGGGGAGATGGGGACTAGCACAGATACGCAGTATTTT | CASSSGEMGTSTDTQYF
TRBJ1-1 | TRBV19 | NA | 15 | TGTGCCAGTAGTATAGTCCCGGGGGTGAACACTGAAGCTTTCTTT | CASSIVPGVNTEAFF